Sequencing of this TCR beta chain was carried out in a study of tumor-infiltrating lymphocytes in primary liver carcinoma. Across the whole study: Tumors were staged T1-T3 N0M0 and measured roughly 4.2 to 10 cm across.

Unsorted whole blood yielded the blood RNA, and germline DNA was also extracted. Blood samples of 3.5 to 4 milliliters were drawn preoperatively. CDR3 length equals 13 residues. V gave up 9 bases and J gave up 6 bases; unmatched junction bases: 9. From germline, CDR1 is KGHDR and CDR2 SFDVKD. Only a few counts were recorded for this clonotype. What it binds is not known. Study results and limitations: The overlap of tumor-adjacent and tumor-blood pairs was smaller than that of tumor region pairs. Tumor samples exhibited a significantly greater top-250-clone fraction than blood samples (p = 0.039).

Priming with a constant-region primer yielded TCR beta cDNA from 450 to 550 ng total RNA. ARM-PCR was slightly modified, and three nested multiplex PCR rounds with it gave rise to the TCR beta libraries. In the first two PCR rounds, TRBV1-TRBV30 forward primers were paired with a C-beta reverse primer, and each round lasted about 9 cycles. TCRdb passed the multiplex PCR reads through MiXCR, listing each CDR3 protein once. The sample yields 180,000 or so distinct CDR3 sequences, about 60% seen once. This sequence originates from a man aged 35-49 years with primary liver carcinoma and hepatitis B virus infection. Source material: peripheral blood. The V and J genes are TRBV24-1 and TRBJ2-5; TRBD2 matches 7 bases. The CDR3 bases are TGTGCCACCGAAGACGCGGGAGCTAAGACCCAGTACTTC. Residues: CATEDAGAKTQYF.